This T cell receptor beta chain emerged from a study of T cell responses to AZD1222 COVID-19 vaccine. Study-level findings and limits: It should be noted that donors were predominantly white British and more often female, and clonal diversity was possibly underestimated.

This clone was recorded a few times. Antigen unknown. The CDR3 length is 11 residues. Germline loops: CDR1 DFQATT, CDR2 SNEGSKA (reference sequence). Profiled with immunoSEQ multiplex PCR; TCRdb holds only in-frame clones, not every one. The table has 150,000 to 200,000 clones, roughly 90% seen once. The chain links TRBV20-1 to TRBJ1-2; TRBD1 agrees at 7 bases. The material was peripheral blood, obtained on day 0 of AZD1222 vaccination. The TCR originated in an adult in good health. CDR3 sequence: CRSTQGDGYTF. CDR3 coding DNA: TGCAGGTCTACGCAGGGGGACGGCTACACCTTC.